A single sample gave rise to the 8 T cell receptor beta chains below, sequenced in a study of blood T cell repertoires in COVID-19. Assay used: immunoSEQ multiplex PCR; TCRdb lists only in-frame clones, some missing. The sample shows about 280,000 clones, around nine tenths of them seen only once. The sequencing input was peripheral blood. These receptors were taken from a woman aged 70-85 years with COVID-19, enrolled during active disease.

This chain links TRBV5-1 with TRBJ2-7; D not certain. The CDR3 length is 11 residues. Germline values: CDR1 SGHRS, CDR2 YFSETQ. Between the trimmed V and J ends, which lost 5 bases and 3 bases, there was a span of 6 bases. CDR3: CASSESYEQYF. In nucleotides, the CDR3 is TGCGCCAGCAGTGAGAGCTACGAGCAGTACTTC. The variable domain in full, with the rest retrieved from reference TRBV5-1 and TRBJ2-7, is KAGVTQTPRYLIKTRGQQVTLSCSPISGHRSVSWYQQTPGQGLQFLFEYFSETQRNKGNFPGRFSGRQFSNSRSEMNVSTLELGDSALYLCASSESYEQYFGPGTRLTVT.

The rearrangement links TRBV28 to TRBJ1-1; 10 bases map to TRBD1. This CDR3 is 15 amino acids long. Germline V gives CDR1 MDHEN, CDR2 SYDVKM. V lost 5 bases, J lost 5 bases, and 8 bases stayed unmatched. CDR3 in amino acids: CASSKPGQGWTEAFF. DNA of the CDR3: TGTGCCAGCAGTAAACCGGGACAGGGGTGGACTGAAGCTTTCTTT.

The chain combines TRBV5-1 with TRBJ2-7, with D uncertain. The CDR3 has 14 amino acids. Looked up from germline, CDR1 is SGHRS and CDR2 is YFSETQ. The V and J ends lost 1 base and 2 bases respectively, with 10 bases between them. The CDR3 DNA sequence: TGCGCCAGCAGCTTGCTACAACAGCCCTACGAGCAGTACTTC. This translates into CASSLLQQPYEQYF. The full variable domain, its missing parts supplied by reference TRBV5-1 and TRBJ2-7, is KAGVTQTPRYLIKTRGQQVTLSCSPISGHRSVSWYQQTPGQGLQFLFEYFSETQRNKGNFPGRFSGRQFSNSRSEMNVSTLELGDSALYLCASSLLQQPYEQYFGPGTRLTVT.

CDR3 residues: CASSWGPRGSNTEAFF. Here the CDR3 DNA reads TGTGCCAGCAGCTGGGGGCCCAGGGGTTCGAACACTGAAGCTTTCTTT. The chain combines TRBV5-6 with TRBJ1-1; maybe TRBD1 (6 bases). Looked up from germline, CDR1 is SGHDT and CDR2 is YYEEEE. The CDR3 length is 16 residues. V was trimmed by 3 bases and J by 1 base, leaving 16 bases between them.

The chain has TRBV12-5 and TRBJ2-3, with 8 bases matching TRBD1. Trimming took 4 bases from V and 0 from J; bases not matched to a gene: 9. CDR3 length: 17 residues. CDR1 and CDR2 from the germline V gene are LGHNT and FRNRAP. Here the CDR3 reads CASGSGTGRPSTDTQYF. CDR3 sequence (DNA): TGTGCTAGTGGTTCGGGGACAGGCCGACCTAGCACAGATACGCAGTATTTT.

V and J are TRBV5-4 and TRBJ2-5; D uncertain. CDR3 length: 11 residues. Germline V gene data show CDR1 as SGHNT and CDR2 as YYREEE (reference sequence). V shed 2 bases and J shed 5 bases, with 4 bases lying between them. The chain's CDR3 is CASSFGETQYF. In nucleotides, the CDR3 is TGTGCCAGCAGCTTCGGGGAGACCCAGTACTTC. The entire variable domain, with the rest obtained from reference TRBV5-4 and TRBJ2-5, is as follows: ETGVTQSPTHLIKTRGQQVTLRCSSQSGHNTVSWYQQALGQGPQFIFQYYREEENGRGNFPPRFSGLQFPNYSSELNVNALELDDSALYLCASSFGETQYFGPGTRLLVL.

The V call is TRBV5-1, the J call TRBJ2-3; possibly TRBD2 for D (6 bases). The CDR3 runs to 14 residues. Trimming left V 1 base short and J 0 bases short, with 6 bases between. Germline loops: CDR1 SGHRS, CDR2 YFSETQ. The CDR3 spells CASSLRGSTDTQYF. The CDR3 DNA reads TGCGCCAGCAGCTTGCGGGGGAGCACAGATACGCAGTATTTT.

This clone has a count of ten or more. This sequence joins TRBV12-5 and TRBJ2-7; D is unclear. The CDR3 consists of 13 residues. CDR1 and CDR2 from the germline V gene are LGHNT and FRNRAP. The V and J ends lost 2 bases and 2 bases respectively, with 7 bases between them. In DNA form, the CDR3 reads TGTGCTAGTGGTTTGAGCCCGGCCTACGAGCAGTACTTC. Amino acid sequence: CASGLSPAYEQYF.